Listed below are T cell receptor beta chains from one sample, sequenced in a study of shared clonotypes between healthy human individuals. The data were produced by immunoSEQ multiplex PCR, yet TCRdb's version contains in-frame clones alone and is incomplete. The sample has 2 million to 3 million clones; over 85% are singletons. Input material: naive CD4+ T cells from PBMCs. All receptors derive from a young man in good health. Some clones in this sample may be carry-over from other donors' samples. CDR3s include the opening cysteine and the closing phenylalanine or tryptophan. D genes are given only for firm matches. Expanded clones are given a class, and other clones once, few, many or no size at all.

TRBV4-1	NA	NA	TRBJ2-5	CASSQESLAGETQYF	TGCGCCAGCAGCCAAGAGTCTCTTGCGGGAGAGACCCAGTACTTC
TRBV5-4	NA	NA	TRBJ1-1	CASSLKGTGTEAFF	TGTGCCAGCAGCTTGAAGGGTACTGGCACTGAAGCTTTCTTT
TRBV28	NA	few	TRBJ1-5	CASRGLPNQPQHF	TGTGCCAGCAGAGGACTGCCCAATCAGCCCCAGCATTTT
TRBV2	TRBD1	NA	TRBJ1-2	CASSESDRGLGYTF	TGTGCCAGCAGTGAATCGGACAGGGGGCTTGGCTACACCTTC
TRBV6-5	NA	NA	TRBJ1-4	CASSYSTGQEKLFF	TGTGCCAGCAGTTACAGTACAGGGCAGGAAAAACTGTTTTTT
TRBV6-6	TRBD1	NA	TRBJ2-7	CASSPPGGYEQYF	TGTGCCAGCAGCCCCCCAGGGGGCTACGAGCAGTACTTC
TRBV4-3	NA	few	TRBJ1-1	CASRSQGVDTEAFF	TGCGCCAGCAGGTCTCAGGGAGTGGACACTGAAGCTTTCTTT
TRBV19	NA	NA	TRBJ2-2	CASSPRTRANTGELFF	TGTGCCAGTAGTCCAAGGACACGCGCGAACACCGGGGAGCTGTTTTTT
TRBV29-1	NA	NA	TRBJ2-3	CSGQPSSTDTQYF	TGCAGCGGACAGCCTTCTAGCACAGATACGCAGTATTTT
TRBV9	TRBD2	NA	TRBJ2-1	CASSFRAGDNEQFF	TGTGCCAGCAGCTTTCGAGCGGGGGACAATGAGCAGTTCTTC
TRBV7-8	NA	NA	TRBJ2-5	CASSQGGRVTLPEAQYF	TGTGCCAGCAGCCAAGGGGGGCGGGTCACTCTACCGGAGGCCCAGTACTTC
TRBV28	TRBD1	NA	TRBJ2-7	CASSGTGGASYEQYF	TGTGCCAGCAGTGGAACAGGGGGCGCGTCCTACGAGCAGTACTTC
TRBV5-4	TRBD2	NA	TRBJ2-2	CASSWLAGGTGELFF	TGTGCCAGCAGCTGGCTAGCGGGAGGAACCGGGGAGCTGTTTTTT
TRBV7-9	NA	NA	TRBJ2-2	CASSSVGELFF	TGTGCCAGCAGCTCGGTCGGGGAGCTGTTTTTT
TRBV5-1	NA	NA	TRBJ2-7	CASSRGQSGSYEQYF	TGCGCCAGCAGCCGAGGACAGTCCGGTTCCTACGAGCAGTACTTC
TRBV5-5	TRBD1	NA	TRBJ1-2	CASSWRQGEGYTF	TGTGCCAGCAGCTGGAGACAGGGGGAGGGCTACACCTTC
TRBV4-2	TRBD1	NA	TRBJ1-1	CASSQGDRGVNTEAFF	TGTGCCAGCAGCCAAGGGGACAGGGGTGTCAACACTGAAGCTTTCTTT
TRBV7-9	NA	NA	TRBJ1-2	CASSHGGGRNYGYTF	TGTGCCAGCAGTCACGGCGGGGGGAGGAACTATGGCTACACCTTC
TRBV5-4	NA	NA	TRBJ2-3	CASSLRGSTDTQYF	TGTGCCAGCAGCTTGCGTGGGAGCACAGATACGCAGTATTTT
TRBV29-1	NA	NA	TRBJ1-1	CSVEGPTLGAFF	TGCAGCGTTGAAGGGCCCACCCTGGGTGCTTTCTTT
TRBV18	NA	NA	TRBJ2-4	CASSPGTTGIQYF	TGTGCCAGCTCACCAGGGACAACCGGCATTCAGTACTTC
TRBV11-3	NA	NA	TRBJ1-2	CASSLVFGSYGYTF	TGTGCCAGCAGCTTAGTCTTTGGGTCCTATGGCTACACCTTC
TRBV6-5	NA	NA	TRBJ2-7	CASSYTGKSYEQYF	TGTGCCAGCAGTTACACCGGGAAGTCCTACGAGCAGTACTTC
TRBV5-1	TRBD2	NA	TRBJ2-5	CASSLLAGGPQETQYF	TGCGCCAGCAGCTTACTAGCGGGAGGACCCCAAGAGACCCAGTACTTC
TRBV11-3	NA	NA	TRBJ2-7	CASSTAAGQQYF	TGTGCCAGCAGCACCGCGGCGGGACAGCAGTACTTC
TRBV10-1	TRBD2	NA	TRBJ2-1	CASSEWSASGPSSYNEQFF	TGCGCCAGCAGTGAGTGGTCTGCTAGCGGGCCAAGCTCCTACAATGAGCAGTTCTTC
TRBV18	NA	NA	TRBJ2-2	CASSPGAPIPGELFF	TGTGCCAGCTCACCAGGGGCTCCAATTCCCGGGGAGCTGTTTTTT
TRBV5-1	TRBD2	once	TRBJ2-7	CASSPTSGSSYEQYF	TGCGCCAGCAGCCCGACTAGCGGGAGCTCCTACGAGCAGTACTTC
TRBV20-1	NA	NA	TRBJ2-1	CSAGYNEQFF	TGCAGTGCTGGCTACAATGAGCAGTTCTTC
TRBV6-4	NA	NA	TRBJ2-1	CASSDEGTPRNEQFF	TGTGCCAGCAGTGACGAGGGTACCCCTCGCAATGAGCAGTTCTTC
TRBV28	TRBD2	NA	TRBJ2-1	CASIPLGLAGYNEQFF	TGTGCCAGCATCCCACTCGGACTAGCGGGGTACAATGAGCAGTTCTTC
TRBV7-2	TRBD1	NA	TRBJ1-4	CASSWDSREKLFF	TGTGCCAGCAGCTGGGACAGCAGAGAAAAACTGTTTTTT
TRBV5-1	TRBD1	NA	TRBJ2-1	CASSSGTGLRQEQFF	TGCGCCAGCAGCTCCGGGACAGGGTTACGGCAGGAGCAGTTCTTC
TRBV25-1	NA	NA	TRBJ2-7	CASSEYNEQYF	TGTGCCAGCAGTGAATACAACGAGCAGTACTTC
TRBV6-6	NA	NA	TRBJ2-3	CASSNRGGTDTQYF	TGTGCCAGCTCAAACAGGGGAGGGACAGATACGCAGTATTTT
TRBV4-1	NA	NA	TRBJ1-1	CASSQDFSGADTEAFF	TGCGCCAGCAGCCAAGATTTCTCGGGGGCTGACACTGAAGCTTTCTTT
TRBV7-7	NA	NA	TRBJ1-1	CASSPQGGHMVNTEAFF	TGTGCCAGCAGCCCACAGGGTGGCCATATGGTGAACACTGAAGCTTTCTTT
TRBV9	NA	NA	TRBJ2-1	CASGTSGLYNEQFF	TGTGCCAGCGGGACATCAGGTCTCTACAATGAGCAGTTCTTC
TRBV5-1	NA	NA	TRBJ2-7	CASSVVTGAYEQYF	TGCGCCAGCAGCGTAGTCACAGGTGCCTACGAGCAGTACTTC
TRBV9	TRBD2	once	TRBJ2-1	CASSVGLLAGVDEQFF	TGTGCCAGCAGCGTAGGTCTACTAGCGGGAGTGGATGAGCAGTTCTTC
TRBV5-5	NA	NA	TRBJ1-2	CASSLVPIGVNYGYTF	TGTGCCAGCAGCTTGGTGCCCATAGGGGTTAACTATGGCTACACCTTC
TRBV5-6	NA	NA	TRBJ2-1	CASSFGGTTPYNEQFF	TGTGCCAGCAGCTTTGGGGGAACAACCCCCTACAATGAGCAGTTCTTC
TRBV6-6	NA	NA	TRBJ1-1	CASSYQGGDTEAFF	TGTGCCAGCAGTTACCAGGGCGGCGACACTGAAGCTTTCTTT
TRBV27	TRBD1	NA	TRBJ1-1	CASSSRTGGNTEAFF	TGTGCCAGCAGTTCCCGGACAGGTGGGAACACTGAAGCTTTCTTT
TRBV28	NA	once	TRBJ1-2	CASYSNYGYTF	TGTGCCAGCTATTCTAACTATGGCTACACCTTC
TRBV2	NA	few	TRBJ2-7	CASSSQARLYEQYF	TGTGCCAGCAGCAGTCAGGCGAGACTCTACGAGCAGTACTTC
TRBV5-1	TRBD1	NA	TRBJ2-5	CASSSSTGEETQYF	TGCGCCAGCAGCAGTTCGACAGGGGAAGAGACCCAGTACTTC
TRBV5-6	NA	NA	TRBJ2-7	CASSSIQGSHEQYF	TGTGCCAGCAGCTCAATCCAGGGGTCCCACGAGCAGTACTTC
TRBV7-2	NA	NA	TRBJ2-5	CASSFSLYRPETQYF	TGTGCCAGCAGCTTTTCCCTATACAGACCAGAGACCCAGTACTTC
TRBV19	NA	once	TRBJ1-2	CASNPLQRLNYGYTF	TGTGCCAGTAACCCGTTGCAGCGACTAAACTATGGCTACACCTTC
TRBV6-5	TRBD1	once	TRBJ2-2	CASRPGQGDTGELFF	TGTGCCAGCAGACCGGGACAGGGCGACACCGGGGAGCTGTTTTTT
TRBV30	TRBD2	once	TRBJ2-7	CAWSVPLGLSPWEQYF	TGTGCCTGGAGTGTACCCCTGGGACTATCCCCATGGGAGCAGTACTTC
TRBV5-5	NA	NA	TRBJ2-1	CASSFSPRVLDNEQFF	TGTGCCAGCAGCTTTTCCCCCAGGGTACTTGACAATGAGCAGTTCTTC
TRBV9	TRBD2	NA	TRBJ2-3	CASSLLAGEYTDTQYF	TGTGCCAGCAGCCTCCTGGCGGGGGAATACACAGATACGCAGTATTTT
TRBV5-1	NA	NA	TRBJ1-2	CASRTDVTYGYTF	TGCGCCAGCAGGACAGATGTGACCTATGGCTACACCTTC
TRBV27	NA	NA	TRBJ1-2	CASSLTSNYGYTF	TGTGCCAGCAGTTTAACCTCTAACTATGGCTACACCTTC
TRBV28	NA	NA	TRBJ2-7	CASTRGGGEQYF	TGTGCCAGCACCAGGGGGGGCGGCGAGCAGTACTTC
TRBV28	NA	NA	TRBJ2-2	CASSLLLLNTGELFF	TGTGCCAGCAGTTTATTACTACTGAACACCGGGGAGCTGTTTTTT
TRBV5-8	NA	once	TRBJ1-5	CASSTQGWGNQPQHF	TGTGCCAGCAGCACCCAGGGTTGGGGCAATCAGCCCCAGCATTTT
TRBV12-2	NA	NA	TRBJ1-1	CASRSTGERAEAFF	TGTGCAAGTCGCTCAACAGGGGAAAGGGCTGAAGCTTTCTTT